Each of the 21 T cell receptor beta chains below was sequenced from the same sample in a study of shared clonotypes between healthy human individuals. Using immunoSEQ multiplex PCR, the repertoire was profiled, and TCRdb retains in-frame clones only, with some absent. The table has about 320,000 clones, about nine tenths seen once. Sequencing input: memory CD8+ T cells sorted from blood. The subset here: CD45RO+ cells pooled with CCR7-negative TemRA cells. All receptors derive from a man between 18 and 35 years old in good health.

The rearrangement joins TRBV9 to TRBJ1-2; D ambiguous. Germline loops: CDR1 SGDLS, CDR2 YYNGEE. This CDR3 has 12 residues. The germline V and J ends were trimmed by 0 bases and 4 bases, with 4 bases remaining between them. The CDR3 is CASSVDGYGYTF. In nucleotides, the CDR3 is TGTGCCAGCAGCGTAGACGGCTATGGCTACACCTTC. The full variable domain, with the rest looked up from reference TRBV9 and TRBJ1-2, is DSGVTQTPKHLITATGQRVTLRCSPRSGDLSVYWYQQSLDQGLQFLIQYYNGEERAKGNILERFSAQQFPDLHSELNLSSLELGDSALYFCASSVDGYGYTFGSGTRLTVV.

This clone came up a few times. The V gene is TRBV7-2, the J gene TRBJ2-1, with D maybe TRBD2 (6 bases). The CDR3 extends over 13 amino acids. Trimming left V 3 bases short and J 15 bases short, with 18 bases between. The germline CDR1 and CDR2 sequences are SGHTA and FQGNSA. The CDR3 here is CASSLTYGGNAFF. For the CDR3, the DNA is TGTGCCAGCAGCTTGACGTACGGGGGAAACGCGTTCTTC.

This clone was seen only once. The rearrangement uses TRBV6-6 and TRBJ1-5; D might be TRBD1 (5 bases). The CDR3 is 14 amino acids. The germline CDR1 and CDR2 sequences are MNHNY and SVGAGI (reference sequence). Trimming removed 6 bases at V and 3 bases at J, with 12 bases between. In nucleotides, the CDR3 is TGTGCCAGCAGGACCGGGGGAAACAATCAGCCCCAGCATTTT. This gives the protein CASRTGGNNQPQHF.

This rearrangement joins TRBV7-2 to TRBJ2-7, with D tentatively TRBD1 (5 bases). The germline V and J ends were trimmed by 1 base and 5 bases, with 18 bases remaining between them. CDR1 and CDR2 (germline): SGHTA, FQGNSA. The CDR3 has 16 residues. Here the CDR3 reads CASSLGLRPGSNEQYF. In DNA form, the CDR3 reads TGTGCCAGCAGCTTAGGGTTGAGACCAGGGTCCAACGAGCAGTACTTC.

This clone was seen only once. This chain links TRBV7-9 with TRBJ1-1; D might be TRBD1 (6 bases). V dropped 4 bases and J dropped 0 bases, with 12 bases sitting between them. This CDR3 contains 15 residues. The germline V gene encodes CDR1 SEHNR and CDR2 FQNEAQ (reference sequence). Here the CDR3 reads CASSSRDTLNTEAFF. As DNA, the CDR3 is TGTGCCAGCAGCTCTAGGGACACCTTGAACACTGAAGCTTTCTTT.

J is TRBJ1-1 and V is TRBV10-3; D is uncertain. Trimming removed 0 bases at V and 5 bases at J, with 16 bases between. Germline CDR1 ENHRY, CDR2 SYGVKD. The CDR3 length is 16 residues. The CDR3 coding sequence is TGTGCCATCAGTGAGTCGATACAAGCTCTGAGAACTGAAGCTTTCTTT. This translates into CAISESIQALRTEAFF.

This chain's CDR3 is CASSHRDKQETQYF. The CDR3 nucleotides are TGTGCCAGCAGTCACAGGGATAAACAAGAGACCCAGTACTTC. The V call is TRBV7-9, the J call TRBJ2-5; D is perhaps TRBD1 (6 bases). In germline, CDR1 is SEHNR, CDR2 FQNEAQ (reference sequence). This CDR3 spans 14 amino acids. V lost 6 bases and J lost 2, with 13 bases in between.

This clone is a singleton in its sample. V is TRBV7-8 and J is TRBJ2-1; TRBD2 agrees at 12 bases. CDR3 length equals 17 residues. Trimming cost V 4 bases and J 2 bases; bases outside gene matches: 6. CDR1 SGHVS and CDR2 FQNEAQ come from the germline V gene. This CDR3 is CASSSRLAGAPYNEQFF. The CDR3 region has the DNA TGTGCCAGCAGCTCCCGACTAGCGGGGGCCCCCTACAATGAGCAGTTCTTC.

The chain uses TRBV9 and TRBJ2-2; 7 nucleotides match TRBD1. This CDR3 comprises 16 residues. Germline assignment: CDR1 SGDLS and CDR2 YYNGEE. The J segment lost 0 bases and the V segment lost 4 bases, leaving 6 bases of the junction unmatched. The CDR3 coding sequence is TGTGCCAGCAGCCCGATACAGGGGACGAACACCGGGGAGCTGTTTTTT. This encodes CASSPIQGTNTGELFF.

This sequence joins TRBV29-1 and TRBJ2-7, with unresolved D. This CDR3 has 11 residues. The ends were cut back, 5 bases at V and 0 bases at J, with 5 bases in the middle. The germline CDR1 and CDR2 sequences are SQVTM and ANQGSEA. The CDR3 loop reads CSVLISYEQYF. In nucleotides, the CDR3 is TGCAGCGTTCTCATCTCCTACGAGCAGTACTTC.

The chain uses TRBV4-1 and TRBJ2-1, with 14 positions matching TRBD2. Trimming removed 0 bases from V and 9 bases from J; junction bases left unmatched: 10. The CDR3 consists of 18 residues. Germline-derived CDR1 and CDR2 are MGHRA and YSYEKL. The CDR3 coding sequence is TGCGCCAGCAGCCAAGAGATCTATGGACTAGCGGGAGGTGGTGAGCAGTTCTTC. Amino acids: CASSQEIYGLAGGGEQFF.

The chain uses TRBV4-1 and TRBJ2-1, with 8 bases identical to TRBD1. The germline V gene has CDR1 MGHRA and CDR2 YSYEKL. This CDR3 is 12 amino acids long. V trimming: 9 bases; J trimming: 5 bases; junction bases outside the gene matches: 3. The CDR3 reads CASETGDNEQFF. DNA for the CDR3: TGCGCCAGTGAGACAGGGGACAATGAGCAGTTCTTC.

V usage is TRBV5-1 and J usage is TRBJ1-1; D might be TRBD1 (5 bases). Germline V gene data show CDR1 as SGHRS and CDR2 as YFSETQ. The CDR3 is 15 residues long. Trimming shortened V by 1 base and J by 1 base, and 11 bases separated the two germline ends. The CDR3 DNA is TGCGCCAGCAGCTTGTTTAGCAGGGAGAACACTGAAGCTTTCTTT. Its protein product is CASSLFSRENTEAFF.

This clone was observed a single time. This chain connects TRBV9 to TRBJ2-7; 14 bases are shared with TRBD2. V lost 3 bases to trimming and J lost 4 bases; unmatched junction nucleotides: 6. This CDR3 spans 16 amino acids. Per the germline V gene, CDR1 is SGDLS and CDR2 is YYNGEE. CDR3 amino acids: CASSAEGLAGDYEQYF. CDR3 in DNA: TGTGCCAGCAGCGCCGAGGGACTAGCGGGAGATTACGAGCAGTACTTC.

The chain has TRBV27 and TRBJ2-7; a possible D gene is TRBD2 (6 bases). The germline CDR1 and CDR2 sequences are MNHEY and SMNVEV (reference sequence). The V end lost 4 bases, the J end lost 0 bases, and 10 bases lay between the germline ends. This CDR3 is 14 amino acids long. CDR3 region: CASSSGLSSYEQYF. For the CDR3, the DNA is TGTGCCAGCAGTTCCGGACTAAGCTCCTACGAGCAGTACTTC.

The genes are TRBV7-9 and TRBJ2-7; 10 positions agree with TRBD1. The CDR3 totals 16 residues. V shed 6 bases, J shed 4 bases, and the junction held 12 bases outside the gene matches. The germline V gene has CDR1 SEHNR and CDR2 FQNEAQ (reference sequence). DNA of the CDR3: TGTGCCAGCAGTCCAGCCGGGACAGGGGTCTTATACGAGCAGTACTTC. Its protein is CASSPAGTGVLYEQYF.

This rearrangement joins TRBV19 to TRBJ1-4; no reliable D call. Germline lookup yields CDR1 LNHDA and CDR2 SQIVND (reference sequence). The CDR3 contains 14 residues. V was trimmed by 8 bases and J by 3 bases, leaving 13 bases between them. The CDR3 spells CASAVRASNEKLFF. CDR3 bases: TGTGCCAGTGCCGTGCGGGCTTCTAATGAAAAACTGTTTTTT. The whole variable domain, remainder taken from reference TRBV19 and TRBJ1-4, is DGGITQSPKYLFRKEGQNVTLSCEQNLNHDAMYWYRQDPGQGLRLIYYSQIVNDFQKGDIAEGYSVSREKKESFPLTVTSAQKNPTAFYLCASAVRASNEKLFFGSGTQLSVL.

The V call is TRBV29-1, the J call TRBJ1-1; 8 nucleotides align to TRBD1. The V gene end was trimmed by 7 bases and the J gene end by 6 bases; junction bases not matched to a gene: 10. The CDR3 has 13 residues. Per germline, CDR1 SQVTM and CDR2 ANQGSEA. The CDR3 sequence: CSARTGSYAEAFF. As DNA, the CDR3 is TGCAGCGCTAGGACAGGGAGCTATGCTGAAGCTTTCTTT. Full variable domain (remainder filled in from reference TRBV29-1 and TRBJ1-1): SAVISQKPSRDICQRGTSLTIQCQVDSQVTMMFWYRQQPGQSLTLIATANQGSEATYESGFVIDKFPISRPNLTFSTLTVSNMSPEDSSIYLCSARTGSYAEAFFGQGTRLTVV.

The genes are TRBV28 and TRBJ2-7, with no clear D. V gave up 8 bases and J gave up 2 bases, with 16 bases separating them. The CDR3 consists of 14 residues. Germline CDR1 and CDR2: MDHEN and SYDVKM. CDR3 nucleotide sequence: TGTGCCAGCCTCCCTTCCCGAACCACCTACGAGCAGTACTTC. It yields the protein CASLPSRTTYEQYF.

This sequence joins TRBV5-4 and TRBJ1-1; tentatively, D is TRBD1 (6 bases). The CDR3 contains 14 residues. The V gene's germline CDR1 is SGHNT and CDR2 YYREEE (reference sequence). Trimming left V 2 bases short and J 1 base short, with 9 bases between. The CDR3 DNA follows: TGTGCCAGCAGCTTCAGGGGCTCGAACACTGAAGCTTTCTTT. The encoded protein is CASSFRGSNTEAFF. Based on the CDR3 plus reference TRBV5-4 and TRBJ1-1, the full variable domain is ETGVTQSPTHLIKTRGQQVTLRCSSQSGHNTVSWYQQALGQGPQFIFQYYREEENGRGNFPPRFSGLQFPNYSSELNVNALELDDSALYLCASSFRGSNTEAFFGQGTRLTVV.

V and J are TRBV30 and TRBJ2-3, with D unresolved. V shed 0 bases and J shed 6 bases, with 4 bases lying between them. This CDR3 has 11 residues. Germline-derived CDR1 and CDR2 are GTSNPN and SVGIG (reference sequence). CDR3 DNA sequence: TGTGCCTGGAGTGTAGACGATACGCAGTATTTT. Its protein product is CAWSVDDTQYF.